The 5 T cell receptor beta chains in this list originate from one sample, sequenced in a study of blood T cell repertoires in COVID-19 (TCRdb year 2020). Libraries were prepared through the immunoSEQ multiplex PCR assay. In TCRdb, the immuneACCESS table is reduced to in-frame sequences with V and J assigned. These tables do not hold every clone; where another copy was compared, an unresolved V gene accounts for under half, and the others remain unexplained. For this sample the table gives about 160,000 clones, of which around nine tenths were detected only once. The top ten clonotypes cover about 9.4% of the sample. The material sequenced was peripheral blood. The receptors come from a woman aged 70-85 years with COVID-19, enrolled during active disease.

The chain recombines TRBV28 with TRBJ2-7, with D hard to call. This CDR3 region has 11 residues. Trimming took off 8 bases at V and 3 bases at J, with 8 bases between the two ends. The germline V gene has CDR1 MDHEN and CDR2 SYDVKM. CDR3 sequence (DNA): TGTGCCAGCCAGGTGAACTACGAGCAGTACTTC. This sequence encodes CASQVNYEQYF.

The chain employs TRBV5-1 and TRBJ2-1; maybe TRBD2 (5 bases). Per germline, CDR1 SGHRS and CDR2 YFSETQ. The CDR3 is made up of 14 amino acids. Trimming removed 4 bases from V and 2 bases from J, with 10 bases in between. The CDR3 bases are TGCGCCAGCAGCGGATCCGGGACCTACAATGAGCAGTTCTTC. It codes for CASSGSGTYNEQFF.

The chain recombines TRBV27 with TRBJ2-1, with TRBD2 identical over 11 bases. This CDR3 region has 13 residues. CDR1 and CDR2 (germline): MNHEY, SMNVEV (reference sequence). The V and J ends lost 4 bases and 7 bases, in that order; junction bases with no gene match: 0. The CDR3 loop reads CASSWTSGNEQFF. The CDR3 nucleotides read TGTGCCAGCAGTTGGACTAGCGGGAATGAGCAGTTCTTC.

This clone was counted a few times. V is TRBV28 and J is TRBJ2-2, with 11 bases matching TRBD2. V trimming: 6 bases; J trimming: 5 bases; junction bases outside the gene matches: 5. This CDR3 is built from 15 residues. The germline gives CDR1 MDHEN, CDR2 SYDVKM. In nucleotides, the CDR3 is TGTGCCAGCAGACTAGCGGGGGAAGGAACCGGGGAGCTGTTTTTT. It specifies CASRLAGEGTGELFF.

J is TRBJ2-5 and V is TRBV10-3; no definite D call. The V gene lost 4 bases and the J gene lost 2 bases, with 11 bases spanning the gap. This CDR3 spans 14 amino acids. Per the germline V gene, CDR1 is ENHRY and CDR2 is SYGVKD. This chain's CDR3 is CAISVVAGQETQYF. CDR3 coding DNA: TGTGCCATCAGTGTGGTTGCCGGGCAAGAGACCCAGTACTTC.